This entry lists 2 T cell receptor beta chains sequenced from one sample in a study of cytomegalovirus exposure and HLA in healthy donors. PCR was performed using 60 Vbeta and 13 Jbeta primers. TCRdb keeps only in-frame clones here, not all; method: immunoSEQ multiplex PCR. This repertoire shows 150,000 to 200,000 clones, around 80% found once; its top ten account for roughly 5.2%. Source material: PBMCs. The receptors were sampled from a man aged 18 to 30 in good health and CMV-seronegative.

The rearrangement uses TRBV4-1 and TRBJ2-2, with TRBD2 matching over 7 bases. The CDR3 contains 16 residues. Germline CDR1 is MGHRA and CDR2 is YSYEKL. Trimming removed 4 bases from V and 0 bases from J; junction bases left unmatched: 5. The DNA for the CDR3 is TGCGCCAGCAGCCCCCGGGAGGAACCGAACACCGGGGAGCTGTTTTTT. Its translation: CASSPREEPNTGELFF.

The chain employs TRBV19 and TRBJ2-3, with D possibly matching TRBD2 (7 bases). Trimming removed 7 bases from V and 1 base from J, with 21 bases in between. CDR1 LNHDA and CDR2 SQIVND come from the germline V gene (reference sequence). The CDR3 has 17 amino acids. The CDR3 reads CASTIKGGGWGTDTQYF. The CDR3 bases are TGTGCCAGTACCATCAAGGGGGGGGGCTGGGGCACAGATACGCAGTATTTT.